Each of the 20 T cell receptor beta chains below was sequenced from the same sample in a study of glioma-infiltrating T cells after dendritic cell vaccination. Sequenced by immunoSEQ multiplex PCR; TCRdb stores in-frame clones only, minus some. The sample records about 73,000 clones, about 80% being singletons. The sequences come from blood, collected before dendritic cell vaccination. These TCRs come from a human donor with glioblastoma.

The V gene is TRBV5-1, the J gene TRBJ2-1, with 8 bases fitting TRBD2. Per germline, CDR1 SGHRS and CDR2 YFSETQ. The J segment lost 6 bases and the V segment lost 0 bases, leaving 8 bases of the junction unmatched. This CDR3 region has 16 residues. CDR3 region: CASSLAYGRARNEQFF. In DNA form, the CDR3 reads TGCGCCAGCAGCTTGGCCTACGGGAGGGCCCGCAATGAGCAGTTCTTC.

This CDR3 is CASSYQGAEETQYF. CDR3 sequence (DNA): TGCGCCAGCAGCTACCAGGGGGCCGAGGAGACCCAGTACTTC. The chain couples TRBV5-1 to TRBJ2-5; 8 positions agree with TRBD1. The junction had 6 bases not matched to a gene; V was cut back by 3 bases and J by 5 bases. The CDR3 is 14 residues long. Germline CDR1 and CDR2: SGHRS and YFSETQ.

J is TRBJ1-2 and V is TRBV5-1, with D possibly being TRBD1 (5 bases). The CDR3 runs to 12 residues. Germline loops: CDR1 SGHRS, CDR2 YFSETQ. The V gene lost 4 bases and the J gene lost 8 bases, with 12 bases spanning the gap. CDR3: CASSPGEDGYTF. DNA of the CDR3: TGCGCCAGCAGCCCGGGGGAGGACGGCTACACCTTC.

This rearrangement joins TRBV29-1 to TRBJ2-7, with 7 bases lining up with TRBD1. The ends lost 5 bases at V and 1 base at J; junction bases unmatched: 2. There are 12 residues in the CDR3. Germline values: CDR1 SQVTM, CDR2 ANQGSEA. The chain's CDR3 is CSVMGQSYEQYV. CDR3 bases: TGCAGCGTTATGGGACAGTCCTACGAGCAGTACGTC.

The chain is built from TRBV18 and TRBJ1-6; 9 bases are a match to TRBD1. The CDR3 is made up of 15 amino acids. Trimming cost V 0 bases and J 10 bases; bases outside gene matches: 4. Germline V gene data show CDR1 as KGHSH and CDR2 as LQKENI. CDR3 loop: CASSPPGQGWSPLHF. The CDR3 coding sequence is TGTGCCAGCTCACCACCGGGACAGGGTTGGTCACCCCTCCACTTT.

There are a few counts of this clone. V is TRBV23-1 and J is TRBJ1-1; D unclear. TRBV23-1 is labeled an ORF, and its function is uncertain. This CDR3 is built from 13 residues. The V end was cut by 11 bases, the J end by 6 bases, with 19 bases between. The CDR3 DNA reads as TGCGCCTTGACCTTGCGGGTTTGTGCTGAAGCTTTCTTT. It specifies CALTLRVCAEAFF.

This rearrangement joins TRBV5-1 to TRBJ2-3, with 14 bases that match TRBD2. The V gene end was trimmed by 3 bases and the J gene end by 4 bases; junction bases not matched to a gene: 4. This CDR3 spans 16 amino acids. Germline V gene sequence: CDR1 SGHRS, CDR2 YFSETQ. CDR3 DNA sequence: TGCGCCAGCAGCTCGACTAGCGGGGGGGCCGCAGATACGCAGTATTTT. It encodes CASSSTSGGAADTQYF.

In this sample, this clone turned up once. The chain carries TRBV5-1 and TRBJ2-1, with D maybe TRBD2 (6 bases). Per the germline V gene, CDR1 is SGHRS and CDR2 is YFSETQ. Deletions cut 0 bases from V and 3 bases from J, with 13 bases between. The CDR3 covers 16 residues. The CDR3 loop reads CASSLATSRSYNEQFF. CDR3 DNA sequence: TGCGCCAGCAGCTTGGCCACTAGCAGAAGCTACAATGAGCAGTTCTTC.

This clone occurred once. This chain joins TRBV4-1 and TRBJ1-4; D gene uncertain. There are 14 residues in the CDR3. The V end was cut by 4 bases, the J end by 0 bases, with 6 bases between. The V gene's germline CDR1 is MGHRA and CDR2 YSYEKL. The CDR3 bases are TGCGCCAGCAGCCGCGAGCCAACTAATGAAAAACTGTTTTTT. Its protein product is CASSREPTNEKLFF.

The V gene is TRBV7-9, the J gene TRBJ1-4; 8 nucleotides align to TRBD1. V shed 5 bases and J 2 bases; nucleotides not matched to a gene: 7. CDR1 SEHNR and CDR2 FQNEAQ come from the germline V gene (reference sequence). This CDR3 has 16 residues. The CDR3 DNA reads as TGTGCCAGCAGCACAGACAGGGGATTCACTAATGAAAAACTGTTTTTT. Translated: CASSTDRGFTNEKLFF.

J is TRBJ2-3 and V is TRBV6-4, with 8 bases lining up with TRBD2. Per the germline V gene, CDR1 is MRHNA and CDR2 is SNTAGT. This CDR3 spans 13 amino acids. J was trimmed by 2 bases and V by 6 bases; bases with no gene match: 1. CDR3 nucleotides: TGTGCCAGCAGCGGGAGGGCCACAGATACGCAGTATTTT. It is translated as CASSGRATDTQYF.

The V gene is TRBV13, the J gene TRBJ2-5; the D gene is possibly TRBD2 (6 bases). The J call may be mistaken, given a closer DNA end match to TRBJ2-7. Germline V gene lookup returns CDR1 PRHDT and CDR2 FYEKMQ (reference sequence). The CDR3 loop spans 15 amino acids. The CDR3 loop is CASSTAITGDYEQYF. DNA of the CDR3: TGTGCCAGCAGCACCGCTATCACGGGGGACTACGAGCAGTACTTC.

As to this clone: Other DNA sequences of this sample code for an identical CDR3. The chain uses TRBV2 and TRBJ1-1, with a possible D match to TRBD1 (5 bases). Germline V lookup: CDR1 SNHLY, CDR2 FYNNEI. Trimming took 6 bases from V and 2 from J, leaving 13 bases between them. The CDR3 is made up of 14 amino acids. The CDR3 spells CASSDRLKNTEAFF. DNA for the CDR3: TGTGCCAGCAGCGACAGACTGAAAAACACTGAAGCTTTCTTT.

The J gene is TRBJ2-1, the V gene TRBV7-8; TRBD2 matches 8 bases. The junction had 4 bases not matched to a gene; V was cut back by 6 bases and J by 0 bases. The CDR3 length is 15 residues. The germline V gene has CDR1 SGHVS and CDR2 FQNEAQ. CDR3 bases: TGTGCCAGCAGGTTTAGCGGGGACTCCTACAATGAGCAGTTCTTC. Translation gives CASRFSGDSYNEQFF.

This chain links TRBV7-9 with TRBJ2-2, with 12 bases lining up with TRBD2. The germline gives CDR1 SEHNR, CDR2 FQNEAQ (reference sequence). Trimming at V came to 0 bases and at J to 7 bases, leaving 3 bases not matched to a gene. This CDR3 comprises 16 residues. The CDR3 nucleotides read TGTGCCAGCAGCTTAGCGACTAGCGGGAGTGACGGGGAGCTGTTTTTT. It codes for CASSLATSGSDGELFF.

The chain carries TRBV9 and TRBJ1-2; D might be TRBD1 (6 bases). The CDR3 loop spans 15 amino acids. Germline V gives CDR1 SGDLS, CDR2 YYNGEE. V lost 6 bases, J lost 2 bases, and 17 bases lay in between. In DNA form, the CDR3 reads TGTGCCAGCACCGAAGCCCCCGGGACAAACTATGGCTACACCTTC. Translating it yields CASTEAPGTNYGYTF. Full variable domain (outside the CDR3, taken from reference TRBV9 and TRBJ1-2): DSGVTQTPKHLITATGQRVTLRCSPRSGDLSVYWYQQSLDQGLQFLIQYYNGEERAKGNILERFSAQQFPDLHSELNLSSLELGDSALYFCASTEAPGTNYGYTFGSGTRLTVV.

The chain uses TRBV7-9 and TRBJ1-4; TRBD1 matches 8 bases. The J segment lost 8 bases and the V segment lost 4 bases, leaving 6 bases of the junction unmatched. From germline, CDR1 is SEHNR and CDR2 FQNEAQ (reference sequence). The length of the CDR3 is 14 residues. Here the CDR3 reads CASSWTDRGEKLFF. DNA of the CDR3: TGTGCCAGCAGCTGGACCGACAGGGGAGAAAAACTGTTTTTT.

This clone was observed a handful of times. The CDR3 loop is CASKGEGHTGELFF. CDR3 DNA: TGTGCCAGCAAAGGGGAGGGCCACACCGGGGAGCTGTTTTTT. The chain uses TRBV27 and TRBJ2-2; 7 nucleotides agree with TRBD2. The CDR3 covers 14 residues. The ends lost 7 bases at V and 3 bases at J; junction bases unmatched: 5. Germline lookup yields CDR1 MNHEY and CDR2 SMNVEV (reference sequence).

The V call is TRBV5-6, the J call TRBJ2-1; TRBD1 matches 9 bases. The CDR3 covers 16 residues. V lost 3 bases and J lost 9; bases outside the gene matches: 13. CDR1 is SGHDT, CDR2 YYEEEE, per germline. The CDR3 coding sequence is TGTGCCAGCAGCTCGAATTTACAGGGGGCCTGGGGTGAGCAGTTCTTC. Protein product: CASSSNLQGAWGEQFF.

V is TRBV7-9 and J is TRBJ2-7; tentative D call: TRBD2 (5 bases). Trimming shortened V by 4 bases and J by 6 bases, and 10 bases separated the two germline ends. The CDR3 loop spans 12 amino acids. Per germline, CDR1 SEHNR and CDR2 FQNEAQ (reference sequence). The CDR3 region has the DNA TGTGCCAGCAGCTCTTCTAGCCTCGAGCAGTACGTC. Translated: CASSSSSLEQYV.